This T cell receptor (beta chain) is drawn from a study of blood T cell repertoires in COVID-19. Study as a whole: Acute and convalescent COVID-19 specimens originated in the United States, Italy and Spain.

The method was immunoSEQ multiplex PCR; TCRdb's version includes in-frame clones alone and lacks a portion of them. The sample carries 160,000 or so clones, roughly 87% recorded once. This CDR3 comprises 14 residues. Trimming took 4 bases from V and 6 from J, leaving 13 bases between them. Germline V gives CDR1 ENHRY, CDR2 SYGVKD. The sequenced material came from peripheral blood. The origin of this receptor is a woman aged 45 to 65 with acute or convalescent COVID-19. The chain joins TRBV10-3 to TRBJ2-1; a weak D match, TRBD2 (6 bases). CDR3 loop: CAISGLGGPNEQFF. The CDR3 bases are TGTGCCATCAGTGGACTAGGAGGGCCCAATGAGCAGTTCTTC.